A single sample is the source of the 19 T cell receptor beta chains below, sequenced in a study of T cell responses to AZD1222 COVID-19 vaccine. The data were produced by immunoSEQ multiplex PCR, yet TCRdb's version contains in-frame clones alone and is incomplete. This table has about 140,000 clones, roughly nine tenths appearing once. Sequenced here: peripheral blood, sampled 28 days after the second AZD1222 dose. The receptors shown here come from an adult who received the AZD1222 COVID-19 vaccine.

V and J are TRBV19 and TRBJ2-2; D not certain. Deletions cut 6 bases from V and 4 bases from J, with 15 bases between. The V gene's germline CDR1 is LNHDA and CDR2 SQIVND (reference sequence). This CDR3 spans 15 amino acids. The CDR3 spells CASSPLGLGTGELFF. The CDR3 DNA is TGTGCCAGTAGCCCCCTAGGGTTGGGCACCGGGGAGCTGTTTTTT.

The V call is TRBV6-5, the J call TRBJ1-3; D not certain. The CDR3 loop spans 14 amino acids. Germline CDR1 and CDR2: MNHEY and SVGAGI. Trimming left V 2 bases short and J 2 bases short, with 7 bases between. The CDR3 DNA reads TGTGCCAGCAGTTACCCCGGGGCTGGAAACACCATATATTTT. Residues: CASSYPGAGNTIYF.

This chain joins TRBV10-3 and TRBJ2-5; D is unresolved. V lost 10 bases and J 4 bases, leaving 13 bases between the germline ends. Germline CDR1 is ENHRY and CDR2 is SYGVKD. The CDR3 is made up of 12 amino acids. CDR3: CATRTGRETQYF. DNA for the CDR3: TGTGCCACCCGGACGGGTCGAGAGACCCAGTACTTC.

CDR3 region: CASRGGPYEQYF. CDR3 nucleotides: TGTGCCAGCAGGGGCGGTCCCTACGAGCAGTACTTC. This chain joins TRBV2 and TRBJ2-7; D is uncertain. CDR3 size: 12 residues. V lost 6 bases and J lost 2, with 8 bases in between. CDR1 and CDR2 (germline): SNHLY, FYNNEI.

For the CDR3, the DNA is TGTGCCAGCAGTGCCTCCATTCTCTATGGCTACACCTTC. Its translation is CASSASILYGYTF. The chain carries TRBV6-2 or TRBV6-3 and TRBJ1-2, with D unclear. Germline-derived CDR1 and CDR2 are MNHEY and SVGEGT. Trimming removed 5 bases at V and 4 bases at J, with 11 bases between. The CDR3 is 13 residues long.

CDR3 bases: TGTGCCAGCTCACCTTTATCGATCTACGAGCAGTACTTC. Amino acids: CASSPLSIYEQYF. The chain joins TRBV18 to TRBJ2-7; D is ambiguous. Trimming removed 3 bases from V and 3 bases from J, with 9 bases in between. This CDR3 has 13 residues. Germline loops: CDR1 KGHSH, CDR2 LQKENI.

The rearrangement uses TRBV7-2 and TRBJ2-1, with D maybe TRBD2 (6 bases). This CDR3 comprises 15 residues. Trimming shortened V by 0 bases and J by 6 bases, and 12 bases separated the two germline ends. CDR1 and CDR2 from the germline V gene are SGHTA and FQGNSA. CDR3 sequence reads: CASSLASGGPNEQFF. The DNA of the CDR3 is TGTGCCAGCAGCTTAGCTAGCGGAGGACCCAATGAGCAGTTCTTC.

V and J are TRBV21-1 and TRBJ2-1. TRBV21-1 is deemed a pseudogene. CDR3 length equals 9 residues. Here the CDR3 reads CASSNEQFF. DNA of the CDR3: TGTGCCAGCAGCAATGAGCAGTTCTTC.

The rearrangement joins TRBV3-1 (or the pseudogene TRBV3-2) to TRBJ1-1; possible D gene TRBD1, 5 bases. The CDR3 length is 14 residues. The germline V and J ends were trimmed by 1 base and 4 bases, with 10 bases remaining between them. Germline CDR1 reads LGHDT; CDR2 reads YNNKEL (reference sequence). CDR3 nucleotides: TGTGCCAGCAGCCAAGGCCAGGGACTCACTGAAGCTTTCTTT. Its translation is CASSQGQGLTEAFF.

This chain's CDR3 is CASGRRERSSGYTF. DNA of the CDR3: TGTGCCAGCGGAAGAAGGGAGCGTTCTTCTGGCTACACCTTC. This chain joins TRBV2 and TRBJ1-2, with D hard to call. The V gene's germline CDR1 is SNHLY and CDR2 FYNNEI. This CDR3 has 14 amino acids. The V gene lost 8 bases and the J gene lost 7 bases, with 20 bases spanning the gap. Complete variable domain (other parts from reference TRBV2 and TRBJ1-2): EPEVTQTPSHQVTQMGQEVILRCVPISNHLYFYWYRQILGQKVEFLVSFYNNEISEKSEIFDDQFSVERPDGSNFTLKIRSTKLEDSAMYFCASGRRERSSGYTFGSGTRLTVV.

The V call is TRBV29-1, the J call TRBJ1-4, with D unclear. Germline-derived CDR1 and CDR2 are SQVTM and ANQGSEA. CDR3 length equals 11 residues. The germline V and J ends were trimmed by 4 bases and 8 bases, with 8 bases remaining between them. The DNA of the CDR3 is TGCAGCGTTGGGGCCGGGGAAAAACTGTTTTTT. This gives the protein CSVGAGEKLFF.

The V and J genes are TRBV10-1 and TRBJ2-2; D unresolved. Trimming removed 7 bases at V and 5 bases at J, with 14 bases between. The CDR3 is 14 residues long. The germline CDR1 and CDR2 sequences are WNHNN and SYGVQD (reference sequence). CDR3 sequence (DNA): TGCGCCAGCACGGGCACTCCGAGTACCGGGGAGCTGTTTTTT. Translation gives CASTGTPSTGELFF.

The V call is TRBV20-1, the J call TRBJ1-6; maybe TRBD1 (5 bases). V was cut by 3 bases and J by 4 bases, with 7 bases left in between. This CDR3 contains 13 residues. CDR1 is DFQATT, CDR2 SNEGSKA, per germline (reference sequence). The CDR3 protein is CSASDSYNSPLHF. The CDR3 DNA reads as TGCAGTGCTAGTGACAGTTATAATTCACCCCTCCACTTT.

For the CDR3, the DNA is TGCAGTGCTTACAGCCGGTTGGAGCAGTTCTTC. Translating it yields CSAYSRLEQFF. This chain uses TRBV20-1 with TRBJ2-1; D is unresolved. CDR1 and CDR2 (germline): DFQATT, SNEGSKA (reference sequence). This CDR3 has 11 residues. V gave up 5 bases and J gave up 10 bases, with 12 bases separating them.

The rearrangement uses TRBV5-1 and TRBJ2-7; 9 bases align to TRBD1. Unmatched junction bases numbered 6, after V lost 5 bases and J lost 3 bases. The CDR3 is made up of 14 amino acids. Germline CDR1 is SGHRS and CDR2 is YFSETQ. As DNA, the CDR3 is TGCGCCAGCAGTCCCGGGACAGGGAACTACGAGCAGTACTTC. This sequence encodes CASSPGTGNYEQYF.

In its sample, this clone was seen once. This chain uses TRBV4-2 with TRBJ1-5, with D perhaps matching TRBD1 (5 bases). The CDR3 consists of 16 residues. From germline, CDR1 is LGHNA and CDR2 YNFKEQ. The V end was cut by 0 bases, the J end by 6 bases, with 15 bases between. The CDR3 bases are TGTGCCAGCAGCCAAGAGCCGTTTAGGGGCGGTCAGCCCCAGCATTTT. Translating it yields CASSQEPFRGGQPQHF.

The V gene is TRBV2, the J gene TRBJ2-3, with D perhaps given as TRBD1 or TRBD2 (5 bases each). The CDR3 totals 14 residues. Germline CDR1 and CDR2: SNHLY and FYNNEI. Trimming left V 6 bases short and J 3 bases short, with 13 bases between. The CDR3 DNA is TGTGCCAGCAGGACGGGTTGGGGGACAGATACGCAGTATTTT. Its protein product is CASRTGWGTDTQYF.

This clone occurred once. The V and J genes are TRBV5-1 and TRBJ1-2; 7 bases map to TRBD1. CDR1 and CDR2 from the germline V gene are SGHRS and YFSETQ. V lost 0 bases to trimming and J lost 5 bases; unmatched junction nucleotides: 7. The CDR3 sequence is 15 residues long. The CDR3 DNA is TGCGCCAGCAGCTTGGATGGGACAGCGGTTTATGGCTACACCTTC. Protein product: CASSLDGTAVYGYTF.

V usage is TRBV4-1 and J usage is TRBJ1-4, with D unclear. The CDR3 has 15 residues. Germline V CDR1 and CDR2: MGHRA, YSYEKL. Trimming shortened V by 0 bases and J by 14 bases, and 19 bases separated the two germline ends. The chain's CDR3 is CASSQDAAPPKRLFF. CDR3 DNA: TGCGCCAGCAGCCAAGATGCGGCCCCACCGAAAAGGCTGTTTTTT.